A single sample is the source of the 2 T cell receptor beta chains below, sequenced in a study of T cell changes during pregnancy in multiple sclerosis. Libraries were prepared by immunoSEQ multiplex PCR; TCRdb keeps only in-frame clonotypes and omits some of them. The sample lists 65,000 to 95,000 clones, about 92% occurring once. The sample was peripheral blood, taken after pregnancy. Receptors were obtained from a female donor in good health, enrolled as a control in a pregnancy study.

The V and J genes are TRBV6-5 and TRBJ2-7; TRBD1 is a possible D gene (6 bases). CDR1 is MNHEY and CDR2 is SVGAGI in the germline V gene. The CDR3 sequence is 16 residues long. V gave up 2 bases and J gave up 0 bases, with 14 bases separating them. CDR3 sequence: CASSYHGAGDSYEQYF. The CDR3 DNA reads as TGTGCCAGCAGTTACCACGGGGCAGGGGACTCCTACGAGCAGTACTTC.

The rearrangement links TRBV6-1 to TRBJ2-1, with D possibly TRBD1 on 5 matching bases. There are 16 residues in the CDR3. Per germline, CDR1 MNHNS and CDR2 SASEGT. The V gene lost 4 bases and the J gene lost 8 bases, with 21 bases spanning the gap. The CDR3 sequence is CASSGVKGPAGHEQFF. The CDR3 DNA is TGTGCCAGCAGTGGAGTAAAGGGGCCCGCTGGCCATGAGCAGTTCTTC.